This T cell receptor (beta chain) comes out of a study of T cell responses to AZD1222 COVID-19 vaccine. Timing groups of about 4 and about 12 weeks for second doses were pooled. V gave up 0 bases and J gave up 6 bases, with 5 bases separating them. Germline CDR1 and CDR2: MNHEY and SVGAGI. CDR3 length: 13 amino acids. Assay: immunoSEQ multiplex PCR; the TCRdb copy retains only in-frame clones and omits some. The table lists 150,000 or so clones, about 92% of them singletons. The J gene is TRBJ2-2, the V gene TRBV6-5; no clear D. The specimen comprised peripheral blood, sampled 28 days after the second AZD1222 dose. The origin of this receptor is an adult who received the AZD1222 COVID-19 vaccine. CDR3 residues: CASSYSGSGELFF. CDR3 nucleotides: TGTGCCAGCAGTTACTCGGGATCCGGGGAGCTGTTTTTT.